The rows below give T cell receptor beta chains drawn from one sample of a study of naive and memory T cell subsets. TCRdb reprocessed the UMI-ligation and nested PCR reads via MiXCR and lists one record per CDR3 protein. The data show 90,000 to 120,000 distinct CDR3 sequences, roughly 14% seen once. Material for sequencing was naive CD8+ T cells from blood. These receptors were collected from a human donor in good health. CDR3s include the opening cysteine and the closing phenylalanine or tryptophan. A D gene is named only where the DNA matches it firmly. The size field is filled for only some rows; it gives once, few, many or a size class.

>TRBV27|TRBD2|few|TRBJ2-7
CASSTNSGGPFYEQYF
TGTGCCAGCAGCACAAATAGCGGGGGGCCGTTCTACGAGCAGTACTTC
>TRBV13|NA|few|TRBJ1-1
CASRGGMNTEAFF
TGTGCCAGCCGGGGGGGGATGAACACTGAAGCTTTCTTT
>TRBV29-1|TRBD1|few|TRBJ2-3
CSSDRDREVGDTQYF
TGCAGCTCCGACCGGGACAGGGAGGTCGGTGATACGCAGTATTTT
>TRBV27|NA|NA|TRBJ1-1
CASSSQKGSNSEAFF
TGTGCCAGCAGTTCCCAAAAGGGATCGAACTCTGAAGCTTTCTTT
>TRBV4-2|TRBD2|few|TRBJ2-1
CASSQVAGDSYNEQFF
TGTGCCAGCAGCCAAGTAGCGGGAGACTCCTACAATGAGCAGTTCTTC
>TRBV4-2|TRBD1|few|TRBJ1-1
CASSQEDRGGTEAFF
TGTGCCAGCAGCCAAGAAGACAGGGGAGGGACTGAAGCTTTCTTT
>TRBV27|NA|few|TRBJ2-3
CASSLVPRLVPDTQYF
TGTGCCAGCAGTCTCGTACCCCGACTAGTCCCAGATACGCAGTATTTT
>TRBV30|NA|few|TRBJ1-1
CAWSVEGTEAFF
TGTGCCTGGAGTGTAGAAGGGACTGAAGCTTTCTTT
>TRBV4-3|NA|NA|TRBJ1-2
CASSPTDTEDYGYTF
TGCGCCAGCAGCCCCACGGACACTGAAGACTATGGCTACACCTTC
>TRBV18|NA|NA|TRBJ2-5
CASSPPGPQYF
TGTGCCAGCTCACCACCGGGACCCCAGTACTTC
>TRBV6-5|NA|few|TRBJ2-3
CASSYSRGGTDTQYF
TGTGCCAGCAGTTACAGCAGGGGGGGCACAGATACGCAGTATTTT
>TRBV2|NA|NA|TRBJ1-2
CASTLPGINYGYTF
TGTGCCAGCACGTTGCCCGGTATAAACTATGGCTACACCTTC
>TRBV29-1|TRBD1|NA|TRBJ2-1
CSVVGQGVNEQFF
TGCAGCGTTGTCGGACAGGGGGTCAATGAGCAGTTCTTC
>TRBV7-3|TRBD2|many|TRBJ2-1
CASSFGLADSYNEQFF
TGTGCCAGCAGCTTCGGACTAGCGGACTCCTACAATGAGCAGTTCTTC
>TRBV7-9|NA|many|TRBJ1-1
CASSLGDMARAFF
TGTGCCAGCAGCTTAGGGGACATGGCAAGAGCTTTCTTT
>TRBV6-5|NA|NA|TRBJ1-2
CASSYGSGGYTF
TGTGCCAGCAGTTACGGTAGTGGTGGCTACACCTTC
>TRBV4-3|TRBD1|NA|TRBJ2-1
CASSHKSAGGFGEQFF
TGCGCCAGCAGCCATAAGTCGGCAGGGGGCTTCGGTGAGCAGTTCTTC
>TRBV12-3/TRBV12-4|NA|NA|TRBJ1-5
CASSFGISQPQHF
TGTGCCAGCAGTTTCGGGATTAGTCAGCCCCAGCATTTT
>TRBV19|TRBD1|NA|TRBJ2-2
CASTGGGELFF
TGTGCCAGTACAGGGGGCGGGGAGCTGTTTTTT
>TRBV20-1|NA|many|TRBJ2-3
CSARDRRTPADTQYF
TGCAGTGCTAGAGATAGGCGGACCCCAGCAGATACGCAGTATTTT
>TRBV4-3|TRBD1|NA|TRBJ2-7
CASSQDRDSYYEQYF
TGCGCCAGCAGCCAAGATCGGGACAGTTACTACGAGCAGTACTTC
>TRBV29-1|TRBD2|few|TRBJ2-1
CSVEDQSSGGLSSYNEQFF
TGCAGCGTTGAAGATCAGTCTAGCGGGGGCCTCAGCTCCTACAATGAGCAGTTCTTC
>TRBV7-9|NA|NA|TRBJ1-1
CASSLDGAFF
TGTGCCAGCAGCTTAGATGGAGCTTTCTTT
>TRBV4-3|TRBD2|few|TRBJ2-3
CASSQPDGRGPDTQYF
TGCGCCAGCAGCCAGCCTGATGGGAGGGGCCCAGATACGCAGTATTTT
>TRBV4-2|TRBD2|NA|TRBJ2-3
CASSGGGHTDTQYF
TGTGCCAGCAGCGGCGGGGGTCACACAGATACGCAGTATTTT
>TRBV27|NA|NA|TRBJ2-3
CASSAEWGLADTQYF
TGTGCCAGCAGCGCGGAGTGGGGGTTGGCAGATACGCAGTATTTT
>TRBV28|NA|NA|TRBJ2-1
CASSLFEQFF
TGTGCCAGCAGTTTATTTGAGCAGTTCTTC
>TRBV7-3|NA|few|TRBJ1-5
CASSLAHNQPQHF
TGTGCCAGCAGCTTAGCACACAATCAGCCCCAGCATTTT
>TRBV12-3/TRBV12-4|NA|NA|TRBJ2-1
CASSLDSGAEFF
TGTGCCAGCAGCTTGGACTCAGGGGCCGAGTTCTTC
>TRBV7-6|NA|NA|TRBJ2-7
CASSLAGRGYEQYF
TGTGCCAGCAGCTTAGCGGGAAGGGGCTACGAGCAGTACTTC
>TRBV27|NA|NA|TRBJ1-1
CASSTYRDGAFF
TGTGCCAGCAGTACATACAGGGATGGAGCTTTCTTT
>TRBV4-1|NA|NA|TRBJ2-7
CASSQEPDPYEQYF
TGCGCCAGCAGCCAAGAGCCGGATCCCTACGAGCAGTACTTC
>TRBV10-3|TRBD1|few|TRBJ1-2
CAISGTDRNGAGYTF
TGTGCCATCAGTGGAACGGACAGGAACGGTGCTGGCTACACCTTC
>TRBV6-2/TRBV6-3|TRBD2|few|TRBJ2-7
CASRDIPGLASYEQYF
TGTGCCAGCAGAGACATACCGGGACTAGCGTCCTACGAGCAGTACTTC
>TRBV24-1|NA|many|TRBJ1-5
CATSVVGGKQGNQPQHF
TGTGCCACCAGTGTTGTTGGAGGGAAGCAGGGCAATCAGCCCCAGCATTTT
>TRBV12-3/TRBV12-4|TRBD2|NA|TRBJ2-3
CASSQTGGSTDTQYF
TGTGCCAGCAGCCAAACGGGGGGATCCACAGATACGCAGTATTTT
>TRBV12-3/TRBV12-4|NA|NA|TRBJ1-2
CASSSHSARGGYYGYTF
TGTGCCAGCAGCTCCCATTCCGCGAGAGGGGGATACTATGGCTACACCTTC
>TRBV7-9|NA|few|TRBJ2-7
CASRAIDTRSYEQYF
TGTGCCAGCAGGGCAATAGATACACGTTCCTACGAGCAGTACTTC
>TRBV28|TRBD1|NA|TRBJ1-5
CASSFRPGQGSNQPQHF
TGTGCCAGCAGTTTCCGACCGGGACAGGGGAGCAATCAGCCCCAGCATTTT
>TRBV10-3|TRBD2|many|TRBJ2-7
CAISRTSGNSYEQYF
TGTGCCATCAGTAGGACTAGCGGGAACTCCTACGAGCAGTACTTC
>TRBV9|NA|few|TRBJ1-1
CASSVSPTQGNTEAFF
TGTGCCAGCAGCGTATCCCCTACCCAGGGGAACACTGAAGCTTTCTTT
>TRBV4-2|NA|NA|TRBJ1-4
CASSQAWTPNEKLFF
TGTGCCAGCAGCCAAGCTTGGACACCTAATGAAAAACTGTTTTTT
>TRBV2|NA|few|TRBJ2-1
CASRDSSGNEQFF
TGTGCCAGCAGGGACTCGTCCGGCAATGAGCAGTTCTTC
>TRBV28|TRBD2|many|TRBJ2-1
CASWTSGGYSYNEQFF
TGTGCCAGTTGGACTAGCGGGGGTTATTCCTACAATGAGCAGTTCTTC
>TRBV2|NA|few|TRBJ2-1
CASSDPQIGRGLGGNEQFF
TGTGCCAGCAGTGATCCACAGATCGGTAGGGGCCTAGGGGGCAATGAGCAGTTCTTC
>TRBV7-3|NA|few|TRBJ2-5
CASSLAGSRETQYF
TGTGCCAGCAGCTTGGCGGGGAGCAGGGAGACCCAGTACTTC
>TRBV4-3|NA|many|TRBJ2-3
CASSPPSRDTQYF
TGCGCCAGCAGCCCGCCATCGCGAGATACGCAGTATTTT
>TRBV4-3|NA|many|TRBJ2-1
CASSPTPSSYNEQFF
TGCGCCAGCAGTCCTACCCCTAGCTCCTACAATGAGCAGTTCTTC
>TRBV11-1|NA|many|TRBJ1-5
CASSLGADQPQHF
TGTGCCAGCAGCTTAGGAGCCGATCAGCCCCAGCATTTT
>TRBV18|NA|many|TRBJ2-7
CASSPVRREQYF
TGTGCCAGCTCACCTGTGAGGCGTGAGCAGTACTTC
>TRBV12-3/TRBV12-4|TRBD1|NA|TRBJ1-5
CASSFSGTGNQPQHF
TGTGCCAGCAGTTTCTCCGGGACAGGGAACCAGCCCCAGCATTTT
>TRBV6-5|NA|few|TRBJ1-6
CASSYSSGGDSPLHF
TGTGCCAGCAGTTACTCATCGGGTGGTGATTCACCCCTCCACTTT